This entry is about one T cell receptor beta chain. The antigen remains undetermined. The V segment lost 8 bases and the J segment 1 base; nucleotides outside the gene matches: 11. This CDR3 contains 15 residues. Germline V gene lookup returns CDR1 SNHLY and CDR2 FYNNEI. The data derive from a study of T cell responses to AZD1222 COVID-19 vaccine. Study background: Pooled samples include second doses given at about 4 or 12 weeks. Broader study findings: Researchers took repertoire samples only after the peak T cell response had come. Spike-wide coverage was observed for vaccine-associated CD4 TCRs, with dominant responses at 160-218 and 743-854.

Generated by immunoSEQ multiplex PCR, the TCRdb table keeps only in-frame clones and is missing some. This repertoire shows tens of thousands of clones, 78% found once; its top ten account for roughly 21%. This sequence originates from an adult in good health. V gene TRBV2 combines with J gene TRBJ2-7, with 7 nucleotides matching TRBD2. The sequencing here drew on peripheral blood, taken on day 0 of AZD1222 vaccination. CDR3 DNA: TGTGCCAGCGCCAAGACTAGCTCTCCGTCCTACGAGCAGTACTTC. It specifies CASAKTSSPSYEQYF.